The 13 T cell receptor beta chains listed next were all sequenced from one sample in a study of OX40 agonist ivuxolimab in advanced cancers. The repertoire was sequenced with immunoSEQ multiplex PCR; TCRdb's copy has only in-frame clones and lacks some. The sample has around 67,000 clones, 70% to 90% seen once. The sequences come from CD4+ or CD8+ T cells sorted from blood, collected in a trial of the OX40 agonist ivuxolimab. The receptors were gathered from an adult with an advanced solid tumor such as melanoma, head and neck, liver or kidney cancer.

The chain has TRBV4-3 and TRBJ2-7, with D tentatively TRBD2 (5 bases). Germline V gene data show CDR1 as LGHNA and CDR2 as YSLEER. V lost 0 bases and J lost 1, with 13 bases in between. This CDR3 spans 16 amino acids. The CDR3, as DNA: TGCGCCAGCAGCCAAGACCCGTGGACTCCATCCTACGAGCAGTACTTC. It codes for CASSQDPWTPSYEQYF.

J is TRBJ2-1 and V is TRBV5-4; D remains unclear. The ends were cut back, 1 base at V and 15 bases at J, with 17 bases in the middle. Germline V CDR1 and CDR2: SGHNT, YYREEE (reference sequence). The length of the CDR3 is 13 residues. CDR3 sequence reads: CASSLPVDRRPFF. DNA for the CDR3: TGTGCCAGCAGCTTGCCGGTAGATAGACGTCCGTTCTTC.

This chain connects TRBV30 to TRBJ1-6; no reliable D call. V was pared by 4 bases and J by 13 bases, with 17 bases between. CDR1 is GTSNPN, CDR2 SVGIG, per germline (reference sequence). This CDR3 contains 13 residues. For the CDR3, the DNA is TGTGCCTGGAAAGTGGGTCCCTTAAAGCCCCTCCACTTT. Translation: CAWKVGPLKPLHF.

The chain joins TRBV5-1 to TRBJ2-5, with TRBD1 matching over 8 bases. CDR3 size: 14 residues. Germline-derived CDR1 and CDR2 are SGHRS and YFSETQ. Germline trimming cut 4 bases from V and 1 base from J; bases unmatched to any gene: 3. The CDR3 region has the DNA TGCGCCAGCAGCACCGGACAGGGCCAAGAGACCCAGTACTTC. Residues: CASSTGQGQETQYF.

The chain joins TRBV7-3 to TRBJ2-1, with D hard to call. The germline V gene has CDR1 SGHTA and CDR2 FQGTGA. V lost 6 bases to trimming and J lost 9 bases, with 12 bases between them. This CDR3 comprises 12 residues. CDR3 sequence reads: CASRDVGPEQFF. The CDR3 bases are TGTGCCAGCAGGGATGTCGGCCCTGAGCAGTTCTTC.

This rearrangement joins TRBV2 to TRBJ1-1; 8 bases line up with TRBD1. Germline V lookup: CDR1 SNHLY, CDR2 FYNNEI. V lost 7 bases and J lost 5; bases outside the gene matches: 9. The CDR3 extends over 14 amino acids. The CDR3 nucleotides are TGTGCCAGCATGATACAGGGGGTGGGGACTGAAGCTTTCTTT. It codes for CASMIQGVGTEAFF.

CDR3 sequence reads: CATTLNTEAFF. The CDR3 region has the DNA TGTGCCACCACCCTAAACACTGAAGCTTTCTTT. The chain recombines TRBV15 with TRBJ1-1; no definite D call. Germline loops: CDR1 LNHNV, CDR2 YYDKDF (reference sequence). This CDR3 region has 11 residues. V lost 7 bases, J lost 2 bases, and 5 bases lay in between.

This chain connects TRBV30 to TRBJ1-5, with 8 bases fitting TRBD1. The V gene end was trimmed by 3 bases and the J gene end by 6 bases; junction bases not matched to a gene: 7. Germline loops: CDR1 GTSNPN, CDR2 SVGIG (reference sequence). The CDR3 has 14 residues. CDR3 sequence: CAWSSGQEVQPQHF. The CDR3 DNA follows: TGTGCCTGGAGCTCGGGACAGGAGGTTCAGCCCCAGCATTTT.

This clone has a single count. The chain couples TRBV7-6 to TRBJ1-6, with unresolved D. Trimming shortened V by 5 bases and J by 2 bases, and 4 bases separated the two germline ends. Germline lookup yields CDR1 SGHVS and CDR2 FNYEAQ. The CDR3 runs 13 residues. The CDR3 DNA sequence: TGTGCCAGCAGCACCACCTATAATTCACCCCTCCACTTT. Its protein product is CASSTTYNSPLHF. The full variable domain, its missing parts supplied by reference TRBV7-6 and TRBJ1-6, is GAGVSQSPRYKVTKRGQDVALRCDPISGHVSLYWYRQALGQGPEFLTYFNYEAQQDKSGLPNDRFSAERPEGSISTLTIQRTEQRDSAMYRCASSTTYNSPLHFGNGTRLTVT.

The rearrangement links TRBV9 to TRBJ2-7, with 15 bases that match TRBD2. The germline V gene has CDR1 SGDLS and CDR2 YYNGEE. J was trimmed by 0 bases and V by 4 bases; bases with no gene match: 11. The CDR3 runs 19 residues. CDR3 loop: CASSTRPGLAGGFSYEQYF. Written as DNA, the CDR3 is TGTGCCAGCAGCACGCGCCCGGGACTAGCGGGAGGTTTCTCCTACGAGCAGTACTTC.

The chain employs TRBV5-4 and TRBJ2-2; no clear D. The CDR3 is 14 residues long. The germline V gene encodes CDR1 SGHNT and CDR2 YYREEE (reference sequence). V was clipped by 4 bases and J by 4 bases, with 11 bases between them. The CDR3 region is CASSQVASTGELFF. The DNA for the CDR3 is TGTGCCAGCAGCCAAGTGGCCAGCACCGGGGAGCTGTTTTTT.

V and J are TRBV6-5 and TRBJ2-7, with 9 bases lining up with TRBD1. With 10 bases clipped from V and 6 bases from J, the junction kept 13 bases outside the gene matches. This CDR3 is built from 14 residues. CDR1 is MNHEY and CDR2 is SVGAGI in the germline V gene. For the CDR3, the DNA is TGTGCCACAAGAGGGGGGACAGGGTATAGCGAGCAGTACTTC. As protein: CATRGGTGYSEQYF.

This chain joins TRBV7-9 and TRBJ1-1, with 11 bases fitting TRBD1. The V and J ends lost 5 bases and 3 bases, in that order; junction bases with no gene match: 11. Germline lookup yields CDR1 SEHNR and CDR2 FQNEAQ (reference sequence). The CDR3 has 17 residues. CDR3 DNA: TGTGCCAGCAGCGCCCTGGGAGGACAGGGGGCGGACACTGAAGCTTTCTTT. Translated, it gives CASSALGGQGADTEAFF. The full variable domain, its missing parts supplied by reference TRBV7-9 and TRBJ1-1, is DTGVSQNPRHKITKRGQNVTFRCDPISEHNRLYWYRQTLGQGPEFLTYFQNEAQLEKSRLLSDRFSAERPKGSFSTLEIQRTEQGDSAMYLCASSALGGQGADTEAFFGQGTRLTVV.